These 4 T cell receptor beta chains came from one sample sequenced in a study of early T cells in non-severe SARS-CoV-2 infection. TCRdb called the 5' RACE reads again in MiXCR, with one record for every CDR3 protein. This table has about 22,000 distinct CDR3 sequences, about 4% appearing once. The material sequenced was whole blood. These receptors were collected from an adult who was a healthcare worker with PCR-confirmed SARS-CoV-2 infection or an uninfected control (not recorded which).

This clonotype is deemed medium-sized. The chain employs TRBV20-1 and TRBJ2-2, with D uncertain. Germline V gene data show CDR1 as DFQATT and CDR2 as SNEGSKA (reference sequence). The V gene lost 6 bases and the J gene lost 2 bases, with 10 bases spanning the gap. CDR3 length equals 13 residues. The CDR3 nucleotides are TGCAGTGCCGAGACACCCAACACCGGGGAGCTGTTTTTT. It yields the protein CSAETPNTGELFF.

This clonotype came up many times. The chain has TRBV28 and TRBJ2-7, with no clear D. V was cut by 6 bases and J by 3 bases, with 18 bases left in between. The CDR3 has 15 residues. Germline V lookup: CDR1 MDHEN, CDR2 SYDVKM. This chain's CDR3 is CASRFENQRFYEQYF. CDR3 nucleotide sequence: TGTGCCAGCAGGTTTGAGAATCAGAGGTTCTACGAGCAGTACTTC.

This clonotype appeared a few times. V usage is TRBV4-2 and J usage is TRBJ1-1; no definite D call. The CDR3 is 13 residues long. V lost 4 bases to trimming and J lost 3 bases, with 9 bases between them. Germline CDR1 is LGHNA and CDR2 is YNFKEQ. The CDR3 is CASSRTGDTEAFF. The CDR3 coding sequence is TGTGCCAGCAGCCGGACGGGTGACACTGAAGCTTTCTTT.

This clonotype was counted ten times or more. The chain has TRBV6-5 and TRBJ2-5, with D perhaps matching TRBD1 (5 bases). The CDR3 consists of 12 residues. CDR1 is MNHEY, CDR2 SVGAGI, per germline. Trimming took off 7 bases at V and 2 bases at J, with 8 bases between the two ends. The CDR3 reads CASTDNQETQYF. CDR3 bases: TGTGCCAGCACGGACAATCAAGAGACCCAGTACTTC.